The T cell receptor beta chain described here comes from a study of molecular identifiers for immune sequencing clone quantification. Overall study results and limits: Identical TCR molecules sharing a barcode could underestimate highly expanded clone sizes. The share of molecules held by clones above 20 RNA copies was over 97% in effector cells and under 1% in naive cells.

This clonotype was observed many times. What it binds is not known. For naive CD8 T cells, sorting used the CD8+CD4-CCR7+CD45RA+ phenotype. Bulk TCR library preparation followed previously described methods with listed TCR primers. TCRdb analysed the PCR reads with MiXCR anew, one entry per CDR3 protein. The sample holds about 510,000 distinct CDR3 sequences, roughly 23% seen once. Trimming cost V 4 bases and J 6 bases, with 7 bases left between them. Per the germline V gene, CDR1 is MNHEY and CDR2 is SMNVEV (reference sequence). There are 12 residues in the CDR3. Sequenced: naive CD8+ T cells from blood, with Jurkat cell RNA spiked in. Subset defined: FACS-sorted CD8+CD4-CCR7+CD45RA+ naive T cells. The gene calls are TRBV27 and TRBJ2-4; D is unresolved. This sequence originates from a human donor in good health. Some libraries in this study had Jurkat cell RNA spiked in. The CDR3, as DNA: TGTGCCAGCAGTTCCTACGGAAACATTCAGTACTTC. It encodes CASSSYGNIQYF.